This TCR beta chain was captured in a study of cytomegalovirus exposure and HLA in healthy donors. PCR amplification relied on 60 Vbeta primers (plus 13 Jbeta primers). TCRdb keeps only in-frame clones here, not all; method: immunoSEQ multiplex PCR. The data show roughly 97,000 clones, 70% to 85% seen once. Germline V CDR1 and CDR2: KGHSY, FQNENV. The CDR3 contains 15 residues. V shed 4 bases and J 4 bases; nucleotides not matched to a gene: 5. This receptor was obtained from a woman aged 18-29 years in good health and CMV-seropositive. The rearrangement uses TRBV16 and TRBJ1-5; 9 bases align to TRBD1. The sample taken for sequencing was PBMCs. The CDR3 loop is CASSRFGTGNQPQHF. DNA of the CDR3: TGTGCCAGCAGCCGATTTGGGACAGGGAATCAGCCCCAGCATTTT.